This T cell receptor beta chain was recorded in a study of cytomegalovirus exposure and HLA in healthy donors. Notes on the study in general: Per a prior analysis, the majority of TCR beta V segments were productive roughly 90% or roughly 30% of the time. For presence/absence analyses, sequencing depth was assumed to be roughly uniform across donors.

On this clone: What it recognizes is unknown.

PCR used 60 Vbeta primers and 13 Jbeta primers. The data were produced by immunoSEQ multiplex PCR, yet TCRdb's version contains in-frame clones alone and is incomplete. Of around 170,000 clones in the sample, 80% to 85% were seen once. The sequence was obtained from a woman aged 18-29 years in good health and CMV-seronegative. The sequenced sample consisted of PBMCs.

The CDR3 is CAWRVSRDRAGKTQYF. The CDR3 bases are TGTGCCTGGAGGGTCTCACGGGACAGGGCTGGGAAGACCCAGTACTTC. This chain connects TRBV30 to TRBJ2-5; TRBD1 agrees at 9 bases. Germline lookup yields CDR1 GTSNPN and CDR2 SVGIG (reference sequence). This CDR3 comprises 16 residues. Losses at the gene ends were 3 bases for V and 6 bases for J; bases not matched to a gene: 14.